A single sample is the source of the 31 T cell receptor beta chains below, sequenced in a study of CD8 T cells in ankylosing spondylitis. Whole-study results and caveats: Several highly homologous variants formed a TCR beta motif that appeared characteristic of ankylosing spondylitis blood.

Via MiXCR, TCRdb re-called the 5' RACE reads, giving one row per CDR3 protein. The sample consists of approximately 300,000 distinct CDR3 sequences, approximately 8% of them appearing once. These receptors have no identified antigens. Sequenced sample: blood, either unsorted or a sorted T cell fraction (not recorded which). The receptors were sampled from a male donor with ankylosing spondylitis.

This clonotype came up many times. This chain joins TRBV12-3 or TRBV12-4 and TRBJ1-4; D is unclear. This CDR3 comprises 14 residues. V was shortened by 3 bases and J by 0 bases, with 5 bases between the two germline ends. CDR3 DNA sequence: TGTGCCAGCAGTTTCACCGCAACTAATGAAAAACTGTTTTTT. Translated: CASSFTATNEKLFF.

This clonotype appeared a few times. The J gene is TRBJ2-7, the V gene TRBV7-2; 7 bases are shared with TRBD1. After removal of 6 bases from V and 2 bases from J, the junction contained 10 bases not matched to a gene. This CDR3 region has 15 residues. Germline V gives CDR1 SGHTA, CDR2 FQGNSA. CDR3 region: CASRYLRTGPYEQYF. The CDR3 DNA sequence: TGTGCCAGCAGATATCTCAGGACAGGTCCCTACGAGCAGTACTTC.

CDR3: CASRTGSSSGNTIYF. DNA for the CDR3: TGTGCCAGCAGGACAGGGTCTTCCTCTGGAAACACCATATATTTT. This chain connects TRBV6-1 to TRBJ1-3; 7 nucleotides agree with TRBD1. V lost 6 bases and J lost 0; bases outside the gene matches: 5. The CDR3 runs to 15 residues. Germline V gene sequence: CDR1 MNHNS, CDR2 SASEGT.

This clonotype was counted between two and nine times. The V and J genes are TRBV10-3 and TRBJ1-1; the D gene is possibly TRBD1 (6 bases). Per germline, CDR1 ENHRY and CDR2 SYGVKD. The CDR3 spans 14 residues. V was pared by 3 bases and J by 2 bases, with 10 bases between. This CDR3 is CAISEQGANTEAFF. In nucleotides, the CDR3 is TGTGCCATCAGTGAACAGGGAGCTAACACTGAAGCTTTCTTT.

The chain recombines TRBV14 with TRBJ2-1; D not resolved. The CDR3 sequence is 12 residues long. Germline V gene data show CDR1 as SGHDN and CDR2 as FVKESK. Trimming cost V 4 bases and J 4 bases, with 5 bases left between them. The CDR3 region is CASSRRYNEQFF. The CDR3 DNA follows: TGTGCCAGCAGCCGCAGATACAATGAGCAGTTCTTC.

In its sample, this clonotype was seen many times. The chain is built from TRBV20-1 and TRBJ1-5, with D possibly being TRBD1 (5 bases). Germline V lookup: CDR1 DFQATT, CDR2 SNEGSKA (reference sequence). V lost 1 base and J lost 5, with 12 bases in between. This CDR3 region has 14 residues. The CDR3: CSARAGREHQPQHF. The CDR3 nucleotides are TGCAGTGCTAGAGCGGGCAGGGAGCATCAGCCCCAGCATTTT.

The V gene is TRBV28, the J gene TRBJ2-5; no definite D call. The CDR3 extends over 11 amino acids. CDR1 and CDR2 (germline): MDHEN, SYDVKM. The V gene lost 7 bases and the J gene lost 1 base, with 4 bases spanning the gap. The CDR3 coding sequence is TGTGCCAGCACTCCCCAAGAGACCCAGTACTTC. It encodes CASTPQETQYF.

This clonotype was recorded at least ten times. The rearrangement joins TRBV20-1 to TRBJ2-1; D remains ambiguous. Between the trimmed V and J ends, which lost 6 bases and 6 bases, there was a span of 9 bases. The CDR3 sequence is 11 residues long. In germline, CDR1 is DFQATT, CDR2 SNEGSKA (reference sequence). DNA of the CDR3: TGCAGTGCATCGATTCTCAATGAGCAGTTCTTC. Residues: CSASILNEQFF.

This clonotype was seen only a few times. The chain's CDR3 is CSVIPGTSGYEQYF. The CDR3 region has the DNA TGCAGCGTTATCCCCGGGACTAGCGGATACGAGCAGTACTTC. The chain couples TRBV29-1 to TRBJ2-7, with TRBD2 matching 11 bases. This CDR3 is built from 14 residues. In germline, CDR1 is SQVTM, CDR2 ANQGSEA. The V segment lost 5 bases and the J segment 4 bases; nucleotides outside the gene matches: 7.

The chain links TRBV20-1 to TRBJ2-1, with 10 nucleotides matching TRBD2. J gave up 9 bases and V 3 bases, and 11 bases lay outside the gene matches. From germline, CDR1 is DFQATT and CDR2 SNEGSKA (reference sequence). The CDR3 is 15 residues long. CDR3 in DNA: TGCAGTGCTAGTCTTGGGACTAGCGTTTCGGGTGAGCAGTTCTTC. Translated: CSASLGTSVSGEQFF.

This clonotype occurred a few times. The J gene is TRBJ2-7, the V gene TRBV9; D gene ambiguous. Germline V gene data show CDR1 as SGDLS and CDR2 as YYNGEE. This CDR3 comprises 15 residues. Deletions cut 4 bases from V and 1 base from J, with 15 bases between. The CDR3 sequence is CASSLTEVESYEQYF. The CDR3 DNA reads as TGTGCCAGCAGCCTGACCGAGGTTGAATCCTACGAGCAGTACTTC.

This clonotype was seen a handful of times. The J gene is TRBJ2-3, the V gene TRBV28; weak D call: TRBD2 (6 bases). The CDR3 length is 16 residues. Trimming removed 8 bases from V and 1 base from J, with 19 bases in between. Germline CDR1 reads MDHEN; CDR2 reads SYDVKM. The chain's CDR3 is CASLGQVGTGTDTQYF. The CDR3 region has the DNA TGTGCCAGCCTCGGGCAAGTTGGGACTGGCACAGATACGCAGTATTTT.

This clonotype was detected a few times. The genes are TRBV7-9 and TRBJ2-1; 8 positions agree with TRBD2. Per the germline V gene, CDR1 is SEHNR and CDR2 is FQNEAQ (reference sequence). The CDR3 runs to 16 residues. V gave up 2 bases and J gave up 10 bases; unmatched junction bases: 13. CDR3 DNA: TGTGCCAGCAGCTTACTACCGGGACTAGGGGGAGGAGAGCAGTTCTTC. This sequence encodes CASSLLPGLGGGEQFF.

About this clonotype itself: Because the CDR3 is missing its conserved closing phenylalanine or tryptophan, this is likely a read error. The chain recombines TRBV18 with TRBJ2-3; D gene uncertain. The CDR3 consists of 15 residues. Looked up from germline, CDR1 is KGHSH and CDR2 is LQKENI. The germline V and J ends were trimmed by 0 bases and 2 bases, with 9 bases remaining between them. CDR3 bases: TGTGCCAGCTCACCACCCACTTCACCCACAGATACGCAGTATTAT. The encoded protein is CASSPPTSPTDTQYY.

The sample holds a few counts of this clonotype. The chain couples TRBV28 to TRBJ2-1, with TRBD2 identical over 8 bases. Per germline, CDR1 MDHEN and CDR2 SYDVKM. CDR3 length equals 13 residues. The V gene end was trimmed by 8 bases and the J gene end by 5 bases; junction bases not matched to a gene: 5. CDR3 amino acids: CASRLAGHNEQFF. CDR3 DNA: TGTGCCAGCCGGCTAGCGGGTCACAATGAGCAGTTCTTC.

This clonotype appeared a few times. The chain joins TRBV7-2 to TRBJ1-2; 7 bases match TRBD1. This CDR3 is 15 amino acids long. Looked up from germline, CDR1 is SGHTA and CDR2 is FQGNSA. V gave up 0 bases and J gave up 7 bases; unmatched junction bases: 8. The CDR3 protein is CASSLAGRGAAGYTF. CDR3 nucleotide sequence: TGTGCCAGCAGCTTAGCGGGCAGGGGGGCGGCTGGCTACACCTTC.

The chain couples TRBV4-2 to TRBJ1-1; 9 bases are shared with TRBD1. Germline V gene data show CDR1 as LGHNA and CDR2 as YNFKEQ. The CDR3 is 13 residues long. V was pared by 4 bases and J by 6 bases, with 3 bases of the junction left unmatched. The CDR3 is CASSRQGVSEAFF. Here the CDR3 DNA reads TGTGCCAGCAGCCGACAGGGGGTTTCTGAAGCTTTCTTT.

This clonotype was observed at least ten times. The chain joins TRBV7-2 to TRBJ1-3; maybe TRBD1 (5 bases). This CDR3 comprises 16 residues. Trimming left V 2 bases short and J 3 bases short, with 14 bases between. Germline V gene sequence: CDR1 SGHTA, CDR2 FQGNSA. The CDR3 sequence is CASSLSGGFGGNTIYF. The CDR3 DNA is TGTGCCAGCAGCTTATCGGGGGGATTTGGTGGAAACACCATATATTTT.

This clonotype has just a few counts. This rearrangement joins TRBV9 to TRBJ2-2, with unresolved D. The V and J ends lost 0 bases and 2 bases respectively, with 8 bases between them. Germline V gene data show CDR1 as SGDLS and CDR2 as YYNGEE. CDR3 length: 15 amino acids. CDR3 in amino acids: CASSVDVTNTGELFF. DNA for the CDR3: TGTGCCAGCAGCGTAGACGTGACTAACACCGGGGAGCTGTTTTTT.

J is TRBJ2-2 and V is TRBV19, with D tentatively TRBD1 (6 bases). V lost 7 bases, J lost 6 bases, and 15 bases lay in between. CDR3 length equals 14 residues. Germline V gene data show CDR1 as LNHDA and CDR2 as SQIVND (reference sequence). The CDR3 is CASTPVGTPGELFF. The DNA for the CDR3 is TGTGCCAGTACCCCGGTAGGGACACCCGGGGAGCTGTTTTTT.

Only a few counts were recorded for this clonotype. The chain is built from TRBV6-2 or TRBV6-3 and TRBJ1-5; D call uncertain. The germline gives CDR1 MNHEY, CDR2 SVGEGT. CDR3 length: 14 amino acids. Trimming shortened V by 2 bases and J by 8 bases, and 13 bases separated the two germline ends. For the CDR3, the DNA is TGTGCCAGCAGTTACGTGGCCTTGGAAAAGCCCCAGCATTTT. Amino acid sequence: CASSYVALEKPQHF.

In its sample, this clonotype was seen a few times. This rearrangement joins TRBV12-3 or TRBV12-4 to TRBJ2-5, with 16 positions matching TRBD2. V gave up 2 bases and J gave up 5 bases; unmatched junction bases: 8. The CDR3 length is 18 residues. The CDR3 nucleotides read TGTGCCAGCAGTTTACCCCCGGGACTAGCGGGAGGGCTGGAGACCCAGTACTTC. It translates to CASSLPPGLAGGLETQYF.

This clonotype showed up just a few times. This sequence joins TRBV5-1 and TRBJ1-1; 8 positions match TRBD1. CDR3 size: 15 residues. Germline lookup yields CDR1 SGHRS and CDR2 YFSETQ. The V segment lost 4 bases and the J segment 4 bases; nucleotides outside the gene matches: 9. The chain's CDR3 is CASSPLQGAGTEAFF. CDR3 in DNA: TGCGCCAGCAGCCCTCTTCAGGGGGCGGGCACTGAAGCTTTCTTT.

This clonotype was counted only a few times. This chain connects TRBV6-1 to TRBJ2-7; D perhaps matches TRBD2 (5 bases). Germline V CDR1 and CDR2: MNHNS, SASEGT. The CDR3 is made up of 14 amino acids. Trimming pared 7 bases from V and 4 bases from J, leaving 17 bases between. The CDR3 DNA is TGTGCCAGCACCCCCCAACGGGGTTCGTACGAGCAGTACTTC. The encoded protein is CASTPQRGSYEQYF.

The chain employs TRBV27 and TRBJ2-3, with 7 bases lining up with TRBD1. The germline V gene has CDR1 MNHEY and CDR2 SMNVEV (reference sequence). The CDR3 covers 16 residues. V was pared by 5 bases and J by 4 bases, with 12 bases of the junction left unmatched. The CDR3: CASSRRTGPSADTQYF. The CDR3 DNA reads as TGTGCCAGCAGTCGAAGGACAGGCCCCTCGGCAGATACGCAGTATTTT.

Of note for this clonotype: A much larger clone lies a single base off, so this may be a read error. The chain carries TRBV6-2 or TRBV6-3 and TRBJ1-4, with TRBD1 matching over 9 bases. J gave up 7 bases and V 8 bases, and 8 bases lay outside the gene matches. This CDR3 contains 14 residues. CDR1 and CDR2 (germline): MNHEY, SVGEGT. CDR3 sequence (DNA): TGTGCCAGCGGAAAAACAGGGGGCAGTGAAAAACTGTTTTTT. This translates into CASGKTGGSEKLFF.

This clonotype was counted a few times. The chain links TRBV12-3 or TRBV12-4 to TRBJ1-5, with 10 bases matching TRBD1. This CDR3 has 15 amino acids. J gave up 6 bases and V 6 bases, and 8 bases lay outside the gene matches. CDR3 coding DNA: TGTGCCAGCAGCCAAGGACAGGGGGAGGCTCAGCCCCAGCATTTT. Its protein product is CASSQGQGEAQPQHF.

The V gene is TRBV12-3 or TRBV12-4, the J gene TRBJ1-5; 8 bases map to TRBD1. The CDR3 is 15 amino acids. V dropped 4 bases and J dropped 6; count of bases not matched to a gene: 8. CDR3 sequence (DNA): TGTGCCAGCAGTTCCACGGACAGGGAGGGTCAGCCCCAGCATTTT. This encodes CASSSTDREGQPQHF.

This clonotype was picked up many times. The chain has TRBV29-1 and TRBJ2-5, with TRBD2 identical over 11 bases. The germline V gene has CDR1 SQVTM and CDR2 ANQGSEA. Losses at the gene ends were 6 bases for V and 5 bases for J; bases not matched to a gene: 8. The CDR3 length is 14 residues. CDR3 DNA: TGCAGCGTCCCCCTAGCGGGAGGAGGGGAGACCCAGTACTTC. Translated: CSVPLAGGGETQYF.

This clonotype was detected a few times. The rearrangement uses TRBV7-2 and TRBJ2-3; 11 nucleotides align to TRBD2. This CDR3 has 16 amino acids. V shed 1 base and J 6 bases; nucleotides not matched to a gene: 6. CDR1 is SGHTA, CDR2 FQGNSA, per germline. CDR3 region: CASSLEASSGRDTQYF. Written as DNA, the CDR3 is TGTGCCAGCAGCTTAGAGGCCTCTAGCGGGAGGGATACGCAGTATTTT.

This chain joins TRBV20-1 and TRBJ2-7, with 8 bases fitting TRBD2. The junction had 11 bases not matched to a gene; V was cut back by 4 bases and J by 0 bases. Germline assignment: CDR1 DFQATT and CDR2 SNEGSKA (reference sequence). This CDR3 is built from 16 residues. This chain's CDR3 is CSATGVVTSVSYEQYF. DNA for the CDR3: TGCAGTGCTACGGGGGTAGTGACTAGCGTCTCCTACGAGCAGTACTTC.